This T cell receptor (beta chain) derives from a study of blood T cell repertoires in COVID-19. Background on the study: From the United States, Italy and Spain came samples of acute and convalescent COVID-19.

The germline V gene has CDR1 MDHEN and CDR2 SYDVKM. The CDR3 is 14 residues long. J was trimmed by 0 bases and V by 4 bases; bases with no gene match: 2. Measured with immunoSEQ multiplex PCR; TCRdb has only the in-frame clones, and not every one. Altogether around 250,000 clones are present, around 83% being singletons, with the ten largest covering 4.5% to 7%. The sequenced sample consisted of peripheral blood. The gene calls are TRBV28 and TRBJ1-1, with TRBD1 matching 7 bases. The clonotype comes from a man at least 80 years old with acute or convalescent COVID-19. The CDR3 nucleotides are TGTGCCAGCAGTTCCAGGGGGATGAACACTGAAGCTTTCTTT. This translates into CASSSRGMNTEAFF.